These 20 T cell receptor beta chains share one sample of origin, sequenced in a study of Ad26.COV2.S vaccination and SARS-CoV-2 variants. Method: immunoSEQ multiplex PCR; TCRdb's copy keeps in-frame clones and lacks some. The data contain roughly 510,000 clones, roughly 89% of them singletons. Treatment specified: 15 to 20 received Ad26.COV2.S at low or high dose, single or two shots; 5 received placebo; per-sample allocation not given. Following the first vaccine or placebo injection, samples were taken on day 63. The source material was peripheral blood, sampled in a trial of Ad26.COV2.S vaccine versus placebo. These receptors were collected from a person aged 18-65 years who received the Ad26.COV2.S COVID-19 vaccine or a placebo.

The V call is TRBV7-3, the J call TRBJ2-6; the D is unclear. V lost 6 bases, J lost 1 base, and 4 bases lay in between. Germline values: CDR1 SGHTA, CDR2 FQGTGA. CDR3 length: 13 residues. CDR3 in amino acids: CASSYSGANVLTF. The CDR3, as DNA: TGTGCCAGCAGTTATTCTGGGGCCAACGTCCTGACTTTC.

The DNA for the CDR3 is TGTGCCAGCAGCGCCGAGAGGGCCTGGAACACTGAAGCTTTCTTT. Protein sequence: CASSAERAWNTEAFF. The rearrangement uses TRBV28 and TRBJ1-1; no clear D. V lost 6 bases to trimming and J lost 1 base, with 15 bases between them. There are 15 residues in the CDR3. CDR1 and CDR2 (germline): MDHEN, SYDVKM.

This clone was seen only once. The V and J genes are TRBV7-2 and TRBJ2-3; D gene unclear. CDR1 is SGHTA, CDR2 FQGNSA, per germline. The CDR3 consists of 13 residues. The V end was cut by 2 bases, the J end by 2 bases, with 5 bases between. CDR3 protein: CASSLSLTDTQYF. CDR3 sequence (DNA): TGTGCCAGCAGCTTATCCCTCACAGATACGCAGTATTTT.

This clone was picked up one time. J is TRBJ2-1 and V is TRBV11-3; possibly TRBD1 or TRBD2 for D (6 bases each). V dropped 5 bases and J dropped 0 bases, with 14 bases sitting between them. Germline assignment: CDR1 SGHNT and CDR2 YENEEA. The CDR3 sequence is 16 residues long. In DNA form, the CDR3 reads TGTGCCAGCAGCCCCGGGGGCGGCAGCTCCTACAATGAGCAGTTCTTC. It codes for CASSPGGGSSYNEQFF. Based on the CDR3 plus reference TRBV11-3 and TRBJ2-1, the full variable domain is EAGVVQSPRYKIIEKKQPVAFWCNPISGHNTLYWYLQNLGQGPELLIRYENEEAVDDSQLPKDRFSAERLKGVDSTLKIQPAELGDSAVYLCASSPGGGSSYNEQFFGPGTRLTVL.

The V gene is TRBV20-1, the J gene TRBJ1-4; TRBD1 might be the D (5 bases). The germline V and J ends were trimmed by 3 bases and 7 bases, with 15 bases remaining between them. The CDR3 has 14 amino acids. CDR1 is DFQATT and CDR2 is SNEGSKA in the germline V gene (reference sequence). CDR3 loop: CSASSGGVGEKLFF. DNA of the CDR3: TGCAGTGCTAGTTCAGGAGGGGTTGGTGAAAAACTGTTTTTT.

DNA of the CDR3: TGTGCCAGCAGTCTCAGACAGGGGTCCACTGAAGCTTTCTTT. It codes for CASSLRQGSTEAFF. The chain is built from TRBV2 and TRBJ1-1, with 8 nucleotides matching TRBD1. CDR3 size: 14 residues. Germline V lookup: CDR1 SNHLY, CDR2 FYNNEI. The V and J ends lost 5 bases and 4 bases, in that order; junction bases with no gene match: 6.

This rearrangement joins TRBV29-1 to TRBJ2-7; 8 nucleotides line up with TRBD2. Germline V gene sequence: CDR1 SQVTM, CDR2 ANQGSEA. J gave up 0 bases and V 0 bases, and 4 bases lay outside the gene matches. The CDR3 sequence is 15 residues long. Written as DNA, the CDR3 is TGCAGCGTTGAAGAGGCGGGGGGCCTCTCCTACGAGCAGTACTTC. As protein: CSVEEAGGLSYEQYF.

This clone was observed once. Mismatch with germline at one junction end may stem from a read error. The V and J genes are TRBV14 and TRBJ2-7; 9 bases are shared with TRBD2. CDR3 length: 13 amino acids. The V gene's germline CDR1 is SGHDN and CDR2 FVKESK. In DNA form, the CDR3 reads TGTGCCAGCAGCCAAGATTTGGGGACTAGCCGCCACTTC. This translates into CASSQDLGTSRHF.

The chain has TRBV11-2 and TRBJ2-6; D remains ambiguous. Germline V CDR1 and CDR2: SGHAT, FQNNGV. Trimming removed 8 bases at V and 1 base at J, with 15 bases between. CDR3 length: 16 residues. In DNA form, the CDR3 reads TGTGCCAGCTCAGCCGACGGCTTTTCTGGGGCCAACGTCCTGACTTTC. The encoded protein is CASSADGFSGANVLTF.

The V gene is TRBV4-2, the J gene TRBJ2-7, with 8 positions matching TRBD2. Germline CDR1 reads LGHNA; CDR2 reads YNFKEQ. J was trimmed by 1 base and V by 4 bases; bases with no gene match: 9. The CDR3 loop spans 16 amino acids. The CDR3 protein is CASSPTSGTRSYEQYF. CDR3 nucleotides: TGTGCCAGCAGCCCTACTTCCGGGACTAGATCCTACGAGCAGTACTTC.

This clone showed up just once. CDR3 bases: TGTGCCAGCAGCTTATTTTTCGCAGGGAAGGGAAGCAATGAGCAGTTCTTC. Amino acids: CASSLFFAGKGSNEQFF. The chain has TRBV11-3 and TRBJ2-1; TRBD1 might be the D (5 bases). The CDR3 length is 17 residues. Germline-derived CDR1 and CDR2 are SGHNT and YENEEA. The germline V and J ends were trimmed by 2 bases and 6 bases, with 20 bases remaining between them.

Only one count was recorded for this clone. This chain joins TRBV30 and TRBJ1-6, with 11 positions matching TRBD1. The CDR3 totals 16 residues. Germline V gene sequence: CDR1 GTSNPN, CDR2 SVGIG (reference sequence). The V gene end was trimmed by 2 bases and the J gene end by 6 bases; junction bases not matched to a gene: 6. As DNA, the CDR3 is TGTGCCTGGAGTCCCGGACAGGGGGCTGCTAATTCACCCCTCCACTTT. Its protein product is CAWSPGQGAANSPLHF.

The chain recombines TRBV6-4 with TRBJ1-1, with 7 bases identical to TRBD1. This CDR3 contains 14 residues. CDR1 is MRHNA, CDR2 SNTAGT, per germline. J was trimmed by 5 bases and V by 3 bases; bases with no gene match: 6. This CDR3 is CASSERARGTEAFF. CDR3 sequence (DNA): TGTGCCAGCAGTGAAAGAGCCAGGGGGACTGAAGCTTTCTTT.

V is TRBV7-9 and J is TRBJ2-1, with D hard to call. Germline-derived CDR1 and CDR2 are SEHNR and FQNEAQ (reference sequence). The germline V and J ends were trimmed by 1 base and 6 bases, with 10 bases remaining between them. The CDR3 spans 14 residues. This CDR3 reads CASSLVGASNEQFF. CDR3 sequence (DNA): TGTGCCAGCAGCTTAGTTGGTGCTTCCAATGAGCAGTTCTTC.

The rearrangement joins TRBV28 to TRBJ1-4; D is possibly TRBD1 (6 bases). Per the germline V gene, CDR1 is MDHEN and CDR2 is SYDVKM. Trimming cost V 5 bases and J 7 bases, with 17 bases left between them. CDR3 size: 15 residues. CDR3 coding DNA: TGTGCCAGCAGTCGAAGGGGGGCGATGGGTGAAAAACTGTTTTTT. Translating gives CASSRRGAMGEKLFF.

This clone appeared a single time. The chain carries TRBV6-5 and TRBJ2-4, with 11 nucleotides matching TRBD2. The CDR3 is 16 amino acids. Germline V gene sequence: CDR1 MNHEY, CDR2 SVGAGI. Unmatched junction bases numbered 5, after V lost 2 bases and J lost 5 bases. The CDR3 DNA is TGTGCCAGCAGTTACGGGAGTAGCGGGAGGGAAAACATTCAGTACTTC. Its translation is CASSYGSSGRENIQYF.

The V and J genes are TRBV15 and TRBJ2-1; 9 positions match TRBD2. The germline CDR1 and CDR2 sequences are LNHNV and YYDKDF (reference sequence). This CDR3 spans 15 amino acids. V trimming: 8 bases; J trimming: 4 bases; junction bases outside the gene matches: 9. The DNA for the CDR3 is TGTGCCACCGCCCTGGAGCGGGGGGTTTACAATGAGCAGTTCTTC. Translated: CATALERGVYNEQFF.

The V call is TRBV2, the J call TRBJ2-7; weak D call: TRBD1 (6 bases). Germline lookup yields CDR1 SNHLY and CDR2 FYNNEI. The CDR3 sequence is 18 residues long. V was cut by 7 bases and J by 1 base, with 26 bases left in between. The CDR3 DNA is TGTGCCAGCACGACCCCCCGGGCGGCAGGGGTTTTTTCCTACGAGCAGTACTTC. It is translated as CASTTPRAAGVFSYEQYF. Combining the CDR3 with reference TRBV2 and TRBJ2-7 gives the whole variable domain EPEVTQTPSHQVTQMGQEVILRCVPISNHLYFYWYRQILGQKVEFLVSFYNNEISEKSEIFDDQFSVERPDGSNFTLKIRSTKLEDSAMYFCASTTPRAAGVFSYEQYFGPGTRLTVT.

Regarding this clone: Different DNA sequences within this sample yield the same CDR3. The chain links TRBV12-3 or TRBV12-4 to TRBJ2-2; no reliable D call. The CDR3 runs to 13 residues. V lost 1 base to trimming and J lost 5 bases, with 5 bases between them. CDR3 bases: TGTGCCAGCAGTTTAGGGGTTACCGGGGAGCTGTTTTTT. As protein: CASSLGVTGELFF.

This sequence joins TRBV30 and TRBJ2-4; a weak D match, TRBD1 (6 bases). The germline V gene encodes CDR1 GTSNPN and CDR2 SVGIG (reference sequence). This CDR3 is 14 amino acids long. The V gene lost 3 bases and the J gene lost 6 bases, with 15 bases spanning the gap. CDR3 in DNA: TGTGCCTGGAGGCCACAGGGTTCCGGAAACATTCAGTACTTC. Amino acid sequence: CAWRPQGSGNIQYF.